The T cell receptor beta chain described here comes from a study of blood T cell repertoires in COVID-19. The CDR3 length is 15 residues. Germline V CDR1 and CDR2: MNHEY, SVGEGT. V shed 2 bases and J shed 1 base, with 12 bases lying between them. Per the study methods: Nucleated cell number was recorded as an estimate derived from reference gene primer amplification. Sequencing used immunoSEQ multiplex PCR; TCRdb keeps in-frame clones, though not all of them. Clone size and the V and J calls come from that table; the DNA yielded D and trimming. The repertoire has approximately 340,000 clones, over 80% of them found once; the top ten carry approximately 9.3%.

This clonotype originated in a man aged 25-45 years with COVID-19, enrolled during active disease. The sample was peripheral blood. V and J are TRBV6-2 or TRBV6-3 and TRBJ2-7; D not resolved. CDR3 sequence: CASSYTSRVSYEQYF. In nucleotides, the CDR3 is TGTGCCAGCAGTTACACTTCTCGAGTGTCCTACGAGCAGTACTTC.